This T cell receptor beta chain was observed in a study of Ad26.COV2.S vaccination and SARS-CoV-2 variants. Study findings and constraints: Among vaccine recipients, spike-specific TCR breadth exceeded that of placebo recipients. Total T cell responses may have been underestimated by the TCR breadth and depth analyses.

The method was immunoSEQ multiplex PCR; TCRdb's version includes in-frame clones alone and lacks a portion of them. Of some 39,000 clones in the sample, 83% were seen once. CDR3 length equals 11 residues. V lost 6 bases and J lost 8, with 8 bases in between. CDR1 and CDR2 (germline): MNHEY, SVGAGI. As regards this clone: The antigen is unknown.

Specimen: peripheral blood, collected after recovery from COVID-19. This sequence originates from a human donor who had recovered from COVID-19. The rearrangement joins TRBV6-5 to TRBJ2-1; possible D gene TRBD1, 6 bases. This CDR3 is CASRGGHEQFF. CDR3 DNA sequence: TGTGCCAGCAGAGGGGGACATGAGCAGTTCTTC.